The 5 T cell receptor beta chains in this list originate from one sample, sequenced in a study of blood T cell repertoires in COVID-19. Assay: immunoSEQ multiplex PCR; the TCRdb copy retains only in-frame clones and omits some. This table holds roughly 120,000 clones, around 90% found once. Sequenced input: peripheral blood. All receptors derive from a man aged 60 to 69 with COVID-19, enrolled during active disease.

This rearrangement joins TRBV19 to TRBJ1-2; no definite D call. The CDR3 is made up of 12 amino acids. Trimming stripped 1 base from V and 6 bases from J, with 6 bases between. Germline V CDR1 and CDR2: LNHDA, SQIVND (reference sequence). The CDR3 loop reads CASSIVADGYTF. As DNA, the CDR3 is TGTGCCAGTAGTATAGTTGCGGATGGCTACACCTTC.

The V call is TRBV6-2 or TRBV6-3, the J call TRBJ2-3, with D perhaps TRBD2 (6 bases). V lost 6 bases to trimming and J lost 2 bases, with 12 bases between them. Germline CDR1 reads MNHEY; CDR2 reads SVGEGT. The CDR3 is 14 residues long. CDR3 loop: CASSNGRSTDTQYF. The CDR3 coding sequence is TGTGCCAGCAGCAACGGGAGATCCACAGATACGCAGTATTTT.

A single count supports this clone. The chain recombines TRBV5-1 with TRBJ2-2; 7 bases are shared with TRBD1. Germline values: CDR1 SGHRS, CDR2 YFSETQ. The length of the CDR3 is 16 residues. The trim removed 2 bases at V and 0 bases at J, leaving 4 bases unmatched. This CDR3 is CASSFRTGANTGELFF. CDR3 in DNA: TGCGCCAGCAGCTTCCGGACAGGCGCGAACACCGGGGAGCTGTTTTTT.

The rearrangement uses TRBV21-1 and TRBJ1-2. TRBV21-1 corresponds to a pseudogene. The CDR3 contains 15 residues. The CDR3 bases are TGTGCCAGCAGCAAAGGGGCAGGGAGGAACTATGGCTACACCTTC. It translates to CASSKGAGRNYGYTF.

The chain recombines TRBV28 with TRBJ1-1; no clear D gene. V dropped 2 bases and J dropped 0 bases, with 7 bases sitting between them. The V gene's germline CDR1 is MDHEN and CDR2 SYDVKM. This CDR3 is 14 amino acids long. CDR3 amino acids: CASSLMGMNTEAFF. In DNA form, the CDR3 reads TGTGCCAGCAGTTTAATGGGCATGAACACTGAAGCTTTCTTT.